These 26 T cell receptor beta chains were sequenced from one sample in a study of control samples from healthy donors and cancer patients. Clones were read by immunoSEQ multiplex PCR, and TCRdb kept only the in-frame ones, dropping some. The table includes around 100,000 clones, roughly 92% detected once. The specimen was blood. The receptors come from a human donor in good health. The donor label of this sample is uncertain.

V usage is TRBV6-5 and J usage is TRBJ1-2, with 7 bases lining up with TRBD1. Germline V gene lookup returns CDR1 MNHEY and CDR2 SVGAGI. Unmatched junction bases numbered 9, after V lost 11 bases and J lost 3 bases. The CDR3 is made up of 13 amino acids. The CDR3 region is CAAGRQGDYGYTF. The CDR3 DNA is TGTGCCGCGGGAAGACAGGGCGACTATGGCTACACCTTC.

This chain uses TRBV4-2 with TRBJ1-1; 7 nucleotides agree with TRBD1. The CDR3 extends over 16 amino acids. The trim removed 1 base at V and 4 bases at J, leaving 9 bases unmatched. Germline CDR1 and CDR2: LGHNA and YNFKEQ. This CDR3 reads CASSQVYGDSGTEAFF. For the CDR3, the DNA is TGTGCCAGCAGCCAAGTTTACGGGGACAGCGGCACTGAAGCTTTCTTT.

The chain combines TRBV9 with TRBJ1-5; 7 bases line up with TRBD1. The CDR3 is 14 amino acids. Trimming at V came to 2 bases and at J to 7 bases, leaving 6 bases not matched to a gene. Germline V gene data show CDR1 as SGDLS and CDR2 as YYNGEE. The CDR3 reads CASSVGGGGQPQHF. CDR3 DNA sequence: TGTGCCAGCAGCGTCGGAGGGGGCGGCCAGCCCCAGCATTTT.

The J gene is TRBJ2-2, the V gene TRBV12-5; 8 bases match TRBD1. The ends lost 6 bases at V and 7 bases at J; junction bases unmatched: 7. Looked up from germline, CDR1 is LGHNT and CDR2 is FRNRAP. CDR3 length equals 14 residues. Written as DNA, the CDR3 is TGTGCTAGTGGCCAGGGGGCGCGGAGCGGGGAGCTGTTTTTT. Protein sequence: CASGQGARSGELFF.

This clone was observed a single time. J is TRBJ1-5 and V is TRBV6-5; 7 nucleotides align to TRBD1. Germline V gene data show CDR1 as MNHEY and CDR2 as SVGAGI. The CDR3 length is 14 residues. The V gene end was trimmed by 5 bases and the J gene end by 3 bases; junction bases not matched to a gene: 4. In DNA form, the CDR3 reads TGTGCCAGCAGTCAGACAGGGATCAATCAGCCCCAGCATTTT. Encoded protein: CASSQTGINQPQHF.

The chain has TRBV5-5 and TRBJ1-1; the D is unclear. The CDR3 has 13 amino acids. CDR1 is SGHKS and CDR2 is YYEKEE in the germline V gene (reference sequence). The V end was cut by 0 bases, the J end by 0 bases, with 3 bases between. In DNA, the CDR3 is TGTGCCAGCAGCTTGGCCGTGAACACTGAAGCTTTCTTT. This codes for CASSLAVNTEAFF.

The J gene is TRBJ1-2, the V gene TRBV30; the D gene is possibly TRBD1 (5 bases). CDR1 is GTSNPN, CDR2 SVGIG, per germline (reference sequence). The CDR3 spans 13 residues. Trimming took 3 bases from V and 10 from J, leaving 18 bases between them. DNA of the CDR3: TGTGCCTGGAGCGTCAGGGAGCGACGACTCTACACCTTC. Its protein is CAWSVRERRLYTF.

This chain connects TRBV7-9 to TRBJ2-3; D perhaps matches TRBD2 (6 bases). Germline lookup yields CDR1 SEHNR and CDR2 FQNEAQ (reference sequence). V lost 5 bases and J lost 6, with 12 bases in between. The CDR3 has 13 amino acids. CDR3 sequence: CASSPNGGDTQYF. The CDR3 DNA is TGTGCCAGCAGCCCCAACGGAGGGGATACGCAGTATTTT. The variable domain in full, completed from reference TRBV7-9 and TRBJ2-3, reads DTGVSQNPRHKITKRGQNVTFRCDPISEHNRLYWYRQTLGQGPEFLTYFQNEAQLEKSRLLSDRFSAERPKGSFSTLEIQRTEQGDSAMYLCASSPNGGDTQYFGPGTRLTVL.

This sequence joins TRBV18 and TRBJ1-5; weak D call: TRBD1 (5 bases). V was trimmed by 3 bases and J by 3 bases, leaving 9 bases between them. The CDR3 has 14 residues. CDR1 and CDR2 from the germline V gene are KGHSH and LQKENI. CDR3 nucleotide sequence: TGTGCCAGCTCACCGCGGGGGAACAATCAGCCCCAGCATTTT. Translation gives CASSPRGNNQPQHF.

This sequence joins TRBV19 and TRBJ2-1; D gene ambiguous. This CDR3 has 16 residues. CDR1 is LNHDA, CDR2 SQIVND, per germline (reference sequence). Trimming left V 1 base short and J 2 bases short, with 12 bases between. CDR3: CASSIVRTLTYNEQFF. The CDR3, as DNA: TGTGCCAGTAGTATAGTACGGACCCTTACCTACAATGAGCAGTTCTTC.

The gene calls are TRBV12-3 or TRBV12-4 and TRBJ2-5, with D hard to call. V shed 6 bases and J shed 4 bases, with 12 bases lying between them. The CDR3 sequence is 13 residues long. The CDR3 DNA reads TGTGCCAGCAGGTATACTTCCTCAGAGACCCAGTACTTC. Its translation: CASRYTSSETQYF.

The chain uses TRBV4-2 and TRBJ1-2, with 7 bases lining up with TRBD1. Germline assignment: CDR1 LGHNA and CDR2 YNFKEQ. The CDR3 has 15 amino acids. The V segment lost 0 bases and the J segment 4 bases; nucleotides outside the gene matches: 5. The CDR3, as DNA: TGTGCCAGCAGCCAAGACCGAGGGGGCGGCTATGGCTACACCTTC. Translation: CASSQDRGGGYGYTF.

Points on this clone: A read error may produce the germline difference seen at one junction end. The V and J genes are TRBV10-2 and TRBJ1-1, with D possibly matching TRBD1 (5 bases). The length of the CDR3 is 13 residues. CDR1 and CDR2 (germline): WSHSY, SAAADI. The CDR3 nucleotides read TGCGCCAGCAACTCAGGGACCCCCCATGAAACTTTCTTT. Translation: CASNSGTPHETFF.

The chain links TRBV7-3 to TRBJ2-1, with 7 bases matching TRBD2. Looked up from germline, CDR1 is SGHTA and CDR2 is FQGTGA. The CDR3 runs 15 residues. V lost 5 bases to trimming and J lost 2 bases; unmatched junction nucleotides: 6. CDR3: CASSAPGTTYNEQFF. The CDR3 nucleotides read TGTGCCAGCAGCGCTCCCGGGACTACCTACAATGAGCAGTTCTTC.

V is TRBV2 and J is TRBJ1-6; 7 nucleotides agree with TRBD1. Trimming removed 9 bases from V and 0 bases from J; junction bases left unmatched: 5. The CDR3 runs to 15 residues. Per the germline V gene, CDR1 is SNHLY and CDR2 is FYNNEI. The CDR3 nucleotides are TGTGCCAGGAGACAGGGTAGCTCCTATAATTCACCCCTCCACTTT. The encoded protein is CARRQGSSYNSPLHF.

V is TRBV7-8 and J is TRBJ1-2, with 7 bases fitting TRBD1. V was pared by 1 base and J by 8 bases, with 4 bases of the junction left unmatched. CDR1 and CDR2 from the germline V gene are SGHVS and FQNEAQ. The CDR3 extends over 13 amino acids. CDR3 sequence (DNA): TGTGCCAGCAGCTTAGAGGGGGCAGTCGGCTACACCTTC. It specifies CASSLEGAVGYTF.

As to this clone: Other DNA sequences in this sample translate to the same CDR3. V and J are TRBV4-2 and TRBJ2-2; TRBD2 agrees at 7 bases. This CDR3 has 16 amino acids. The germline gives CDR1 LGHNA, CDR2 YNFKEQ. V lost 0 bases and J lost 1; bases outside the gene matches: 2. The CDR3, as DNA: TGTGCCAGCAGCCAAGAAGAGCGGGGGAACACCGGGGAGCTGTTTTTT. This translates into CASSQEERGNTGELFF.

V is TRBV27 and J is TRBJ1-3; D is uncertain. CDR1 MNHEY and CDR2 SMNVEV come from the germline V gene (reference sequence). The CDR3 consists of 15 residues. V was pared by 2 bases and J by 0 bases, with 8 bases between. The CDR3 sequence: CASSLTWGSGNTIYF. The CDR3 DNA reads TGTGCCAGCAGTTTAACCTGGGGCTCTGGAAACACCATATATTTT.

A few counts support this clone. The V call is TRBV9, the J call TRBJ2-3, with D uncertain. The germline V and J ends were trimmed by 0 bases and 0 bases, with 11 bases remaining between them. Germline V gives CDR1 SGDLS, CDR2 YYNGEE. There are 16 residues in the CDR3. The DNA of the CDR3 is TGTGCCAGCAGCGTAGGTTCCCGAACTAGCACAGATACGCAGTATTTT. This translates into CASSVGSRTSTDTQYF.

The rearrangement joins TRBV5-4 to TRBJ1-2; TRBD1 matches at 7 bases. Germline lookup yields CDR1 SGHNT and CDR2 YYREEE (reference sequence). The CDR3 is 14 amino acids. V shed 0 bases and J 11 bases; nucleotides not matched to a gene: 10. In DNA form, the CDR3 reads TGTGCCAGCAGCTTGGCTTCGGACAGGACAGGATACACCTTC. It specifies CASSLASDRTGYTF.

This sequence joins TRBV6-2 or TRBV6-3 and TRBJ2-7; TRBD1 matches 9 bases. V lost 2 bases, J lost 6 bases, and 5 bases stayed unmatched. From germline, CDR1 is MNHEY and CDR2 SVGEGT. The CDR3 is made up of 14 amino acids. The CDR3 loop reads CASSYQDRGFEQYV. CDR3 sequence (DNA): TGTGCCAGCAGTTACCAGGACAGGGGTTTCGAGCAGTACGTC.

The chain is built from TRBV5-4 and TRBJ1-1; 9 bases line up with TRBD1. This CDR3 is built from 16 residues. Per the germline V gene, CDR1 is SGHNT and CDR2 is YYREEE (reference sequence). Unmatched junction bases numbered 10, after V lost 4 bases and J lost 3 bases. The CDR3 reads CASSTGTGSLYTEAFF. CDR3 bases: TGTGCCAGCAGCACCGGGACAGGGAGTTTGTACACTGAAGCTTTCTTT.

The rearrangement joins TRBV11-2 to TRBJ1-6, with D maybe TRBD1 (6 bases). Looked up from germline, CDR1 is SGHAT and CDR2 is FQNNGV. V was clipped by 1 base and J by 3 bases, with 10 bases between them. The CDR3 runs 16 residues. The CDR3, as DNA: TGTGCCAGCAGCTTAGTTATAGGGGGCTATAATTCACCCCTCCACTTT. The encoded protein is CASSLVIGGYNSPLHF. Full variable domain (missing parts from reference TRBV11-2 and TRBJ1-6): EAGVAQSPRYKIIEKRQSVAFWCNPISGHATLYWYQQILGQGPKLLIQFQNNGVVDDSQLPKDRFSAERLKGVDSTLKIQPAKLEDSAVYLCASSLVIGGYNSPLHFGNGTRLTVT.

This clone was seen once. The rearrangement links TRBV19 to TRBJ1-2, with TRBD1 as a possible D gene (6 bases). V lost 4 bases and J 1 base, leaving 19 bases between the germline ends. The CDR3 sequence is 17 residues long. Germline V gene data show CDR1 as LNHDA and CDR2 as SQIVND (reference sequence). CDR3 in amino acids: CASSKTQGKDRNYGYTF. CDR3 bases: TGTGCCAGTAGTAAAACTCAGGGGAAAGATCGTAACTATGGCTACACCTTC. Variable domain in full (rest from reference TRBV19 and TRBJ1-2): DGGITQSPKYLFRKEGQNVTLSCEQNLNHDAMYWYRQDPGQGLRLIYYSQIVNDFQKGDIAEGYSVSREKKESFPLTVTSAQKNPTAFYLCASSKTQGKDRNYGYTFGSGTRLTVV.

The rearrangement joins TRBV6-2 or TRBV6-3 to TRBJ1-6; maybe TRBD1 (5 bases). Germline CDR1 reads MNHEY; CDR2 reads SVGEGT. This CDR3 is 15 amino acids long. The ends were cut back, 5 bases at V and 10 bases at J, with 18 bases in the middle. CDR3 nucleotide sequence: TGTGCCAGCAGTATAAACGGGGACCGCGGGTCACCCCTCCACTTT. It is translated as CASSINGDRGSPLHF.

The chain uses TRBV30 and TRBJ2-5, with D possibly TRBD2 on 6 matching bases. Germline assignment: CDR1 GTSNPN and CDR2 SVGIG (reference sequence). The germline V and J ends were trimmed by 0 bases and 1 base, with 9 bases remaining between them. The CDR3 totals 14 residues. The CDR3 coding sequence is TGTGCCTGGAGTGTAGGAGGGGTCCAAGAGACCCAGTACTTC. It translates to CAWSVGGVQETQYF.